The 27 T cell receptor beta chains below come from one sample, sequenced in a study of cytomegalovirus exposure and HLA in healthy donors. Primers for the PCR totalled 60 Vbeta and 13 Jbeta. The protocol was immunoSEQ multiplex PCR, while the TCRdb copy is restricted to in-frame clones and leaves out a portion. Of under 200,000 clones in the sample, around three quarters are singletons; the top ten hold around 5.7%. Sequenced: PBMCs. Receptors originate from a middle-aged man in good health and CMV-seronegative.

V is TRBV7-9 and J is TRBJ1-4; D is possibly TRBD1 (6 bases). Germline-derived CDR1 and CDR2 are SEHNR and FQNEAQ (reference sequence). The CDR3 spans 14 residues. V lost 7 bases to trimming and J lost 4 bases, with 13 bases between them. The CDR3 sequence is CASTRTVGNEKLFF. The DNA for the CDR3 is TGTGCCAGCACAAGGACAGTGGGTAATGAAAAACTGTTTTTT.

The gene calls are TRBV28 and TRBJ2-7; TRBD2 matches at 7 bases. The germline V gene has CDR1 MDHEN and CDR2 SYDVKM. The CDR3 length is 16 residues. With 7 bases clipped from V and 0 bases from J, the junction kept 12 bases outside the gene matches. The CDR3 DNA sequence: TGTGCCAGCACCAAAAGGGTGGGAGGGAGCTCCTACGAGCAGTACTTC. Amino acids: CASTKRVGGSSYEQYF.

The rearrangement uses TRBV5-1 and TRBJ1-2, with TRBD1 identical over 9 bases. Germline trimming cut 2 bases from V and 6 bases from J; bases unmatched to any gene: 2. The CDR3 is 13 residues long. Germline V gene lookup returns CDR1 SGHRS and CDR2 YFSETQ. In DNA, the CDR3 is TGCGCCAGCAGCTTCGACAGGGGGGATGGCTACACCTTC. Amino acids: CASSFDRGDGYTF.

This chain uses TRBV9 with TRBJ2-5; 9 bases fit TRBD1. The trim removed 3 bases at V and 5 bases at J, leaving 2 bases unmatched. Germline CDR1 is SGDLS and CDR2 is YYNGEE. The CDR3 sequence is 13 residues long. The CDR3 sequence is CASSAGQGETQYF. The CDR3 DNA reads TGTGCCAGCAGCGCCGGACAGGGGGAGACCCAGTACTTC.

The genes are TRBV29-1 and TRBJ1-4, with 7 bases identical to TRBD1. Germline loops: CDR1 SQVTM, CDR2 ANQGSEA. The CDR3 is made up of 12 amino acids. V gave up 5 bases and J gave up 17 bases; unmatched junction bases: 14. CDR3 amino acids: CSVLIADRIAFF. In nucleotides, the CDR3 is TGCAGCGTTTTAATTGCGGACAGGATTGCTTTTTTT.

The V call is TRBV6-6, the J call TRBJ2-7; TRBD2 matches at 7 bases. CDR1 is MNHNY and CDR2 is SVGAGI in the germline V gene (reference sequence). The CDR3 is made up of 13 amino acids. V dropped 2 bases and J dropped 7; count of bases not matched to a gene: 5. The CDR3 sequence: CASSYAGEGEQYF. CDR3 DNA: TGTGCCAGCAGTTACGCCGGGGAGGGGGAGCAGTACTTC.

The rearrangement links TRBV7-8 to TRBJ1-1, with D perhaps TRBD1 (5 bases). V lost 0 bases, J lost 4 bases, and 12 bases lay in between. The germline CDR1 and CDR2 sequences are SGHVS and FQNEAQ. The CDR3 totals 15 residues. In nucleotides, the CDR3 is TGTGCCAGCAGCTTAGCGCTAAGGGGAGGCACTGAAGCTTTCTTT. It specifies CASSLALRGGTEAFF. Full variable domain (rest looked up from reference TRBV7-8 and TRBJ1-1): GAGVSQSPRYKVAKRGQDVALRCDPISGHVSLFWYQQALGQGPEFLTYFQNEAQLDKSGLPSDRFFAERPEGSVSTLKIQRTQQEDSAVYLCASSLALRGGTEAFFGQGTRLTVV.

The genes are TRBV6-5 and TRBJ2-4; 8 bases align to TRBD1. Per germline, CDR1 MNHEY and CDR2 SVGAGI. V lost 6 bases, J lost 6 bases, and 10 bases stayed unmatched. The CDR3 extends over 15 amino acids. The CDR3 region is CASSPRQGSVNIQYF. In DNA, the CDR3 is TGTGCCAGCAGCCCCCGACAGGGGTCGGTAAACATTCAGTACTTC.

This clone was found once. This sequence joins TRBV18 and TRBJ2-1, with TRBD1 identical over 7 bases. The CDR3 is made up of 16 amino acids. Germline loops: CDR1 KGHSH, CDR2 LQKENI. Losses at the gene ends were 1 base for V and 3 bases for J; bases not matched to a gene: 6. CDR3 DNA: TGTGCCAGCTCACCACTTGGACAGGTGGTCTACAATGAGCAGTTCTTC. This codes for CASSPLGQVVYNEQFF.

Concerning this clone itself: One junction end does not reproduce the germline sequence, and a read error may be involved. In the same sample, other DNA sequences code for this CDR3. The chain joins TRBV6-6 to TRBJ2-7, with 10 positions matching TRBD2. The germline V gene has CDR1 MNHNY and CDR2 SVGAGI (reference sequence). The CDR3 has 13 amino acids. The CDR3 here is CASSRLAGYEQYF. The CDR3 coding sequence is TGTGCCAGCAGTCGACTAGCGGGCTACGAGCAATACTTC.

The V call is TRBV5-8, the J call TRBJ1-2, with D possibly being TRBD1 (5 bases). The CDR3 is 12 residues long. Germline V gene sequence: CDR1 SGHTS, CDR2 YDEGEE. V was cut by 0 bases and J by 8 bases, with 8 bases left in between. The CDR3 nucleotides read TGTGCCAGCAGCTTGGAGGGGCCCGGCTACACCTTC. It yields the protein CASSLEGPGYTF.

This sequence joins TRBV10-3 and TRBJ1-2; 7 nucleotides align to TRBD1. This CDR3 spans 14 amino acids. Germline V gene data show CDR1 as ENHRY and CDR2 as SYGVKD. The V and J ends lost 6 bases and 6 bases, in that order; junction bases with no gene match: 10. The CDR3 protein is CAIRGDSAGDGYTF. CDR3 bases: TGTGCCATCAGGGGGGACAGCGCAGGAGATGGCTACACCTTC.

Only a few counts were recorded for this clone. The chain combines TRBV7-2 with TRBJ2-1; D uncertain. CDR1 SGHTA and CDR2 FQGNSA come from the germline V gene. The V gene lost 4 bases and the J gene lost 6 bases, with 10 bases spanning the gap. The CDR3 loop spans 13 amino acids. The CDR3 protein is CASSYDSINEQFF. In nucleotides, the CDR3 is TGTGCCAGCAGCTATGACTCGATCAATGAGCAGTTCTTC.

V is TRBV7-6 and J is TRBJ2-1; 7 nucleotides line up with TRBD2. This CDR3 is built from 15 residues. Germline CDR1 is SGHVS and CDR2 is FNYEAQ. Trimming at V came to 2 bases and at J to 5 bases, leaving 6 bases not matched to a gene. The chain's CDR3 is CASSLSSGAHNEQFF. CDR3 bases: TGTGCCAGCAGCTTAAGCAGCGGGGCCCACAATGAGCAGTTCTTC.

This clone was counted a few times. V is TRBV6-5 and J is TRBJ2-7, with D maybe TRBD1 (6 bases). CDR3 size: 15 residues. CDR1 and CDR2 (germline): MNHEY, SVGAGI. V lost 6 bases, J lost 2 bases, and 17 bases lay in between. CDR3 loop: CASSRLSGTTYEQYF. Written as DNA, the CDR3 is TGTGCCAGCAGCCGCCTCTCCGGGACAACCTACGAGCAGTACTTC.

This sequence joins TRBV15 and TRBJ2-2, with 7 bases matching TRBD1. J lost 1 base, V lost 3 bases, and 8 bases had no gene match. This CDR3 has 17 residues. In germline, CDR1 is LNHNV, CDR2 YYDKDF (reference sequence). DNA of the CDR3: TGTGCCACCAGCAGTATTAGGGGGCAGGGGAACACCGGGGAGCTGTTTTTT. Its protein product is CATSSIRGQGNTGELFF.

Details on this clone: Other DNA sequences in this sample translate to the same CDR3. This sequence joins TRBV9 and TRBJ2-2; D gene unclear. Trimming took off 2 bases at V and 8 bases at J, with 7 bases between the two ends. The germline V gene has CDR1 SGDLS and CDR2 YYNGEE. This CDR3 is 12 amino acids long. CDR3: CASSVVVGELFF. In DNA, the CDR3 is TGTGCCAGCAGCGTCGTAGTGGGGGAGCTGTTTTTT.

A single count supports this clone. The chain employs TRBV5-1 and TRBJ2-5; D might be TRBD1 (5 bases). This CDR3 is built from 16 residues. CDR1 SGHRS and CDR2 YFSETQ come from the germline V gene. V lost 6 bases to trimming and J lost 7 bases, with 25 bases between them. The CDR3 reads CASTTGSTDPVGTQYF. The CDR3 DNA sequence: TGCGCCAGCACCACGGGCTCGACAGACCCGGTGGGGACCCAGTACTTC. Full variable domain (rest looked up from reference TRBV5-1 and TRBJ2-5): KAGVTQTPRYLIKTRGQQVTLSCSPISGHRSVSWYQQTPGQGLQFLFEYFSETQRNKGNFPGRFSGRQFSNSRSEMNVSTLELGDSALYLCASTTGSTDPVGTQYFGPGTRLLVL.

Written as DNA, the CDR3 is TGTGCCAGCAGTTTATCGGGGCTCGCGAACTATGGCTACACCTTC. Its protein is CASSLSGLANYGYTF. This sequence joins TRBV27 and TRBJ1-2; D possibly corresponds to TRBD1 (5 bases). Germline V gives CDR1 MNHEY, CDR2 SMNVEV (reference sequence). This CDR3 contains 15 residues. Trimming removed 0 bases at V and 2 bases at J, with 10 bases between.

This chain joins TRBV2 and TRBJ2-7; D might be TRBD2 (5 bases). This CDR3 has 14 amino acids. Trimming stripped 6 bases from V and 2 bases from J, with 14 bases between. Per germline, CDR1 SNHLY and CDR2 FYNNEI. This chain's CDR3 is CASSEGGVAYEQYF. The CDR3 region has the DNA TGTGCCAGCAGCGAGGGTGGGGTCGCCTACGAGCAGTACTTC.

V is TRBV19 and J is TRBJ1-2; possibly TRBD1 for D (5 bases). Germline V gives CDR1 LNHDA, CDR2 SQIVND (reference sequence). V was trimmed by 3 bases and J by 3 bases, leaving 14 bases between them. This CDR3 region has 15 residues. The CDR3 coding sequence is TGTGCCAGTAGTATTTATGGGCAGGGCGACTATGGCTACACCTTC. It specifies CASSIYGQGDYGYTF.

The rearrangement uses TRBV13 and TRBJ2-5; no firm D call. In germline, CDR1 is PRHDT, CDR2 FYEKMQ (reference sequence). Trimming pared 0 bases from V and 6 bases from J, leaving 8 bases between. CDR3 length: 13 residues. This CDR3 reads CASSLGVSKTQYF. In nucleotides, the CDR3 is TGTGCCAGCAGCTTAGGGGTTAGCAAGACCCAGTACTTC. Full variable domain (outside the CDR3, taken from reference TRBV13 and TRBJ2-5): AAGVIQSPRHLIKEKRETATLKCYPIPRHDTVYWYQQGPGQDPQFLISFYEKMQSDKGSIPDRFSAQQFSDYHSELNMSSLELGDSALYFCASSLGVSKTQYFGPGTRLLVL.

This clone was counted a few times. This sequence joins TRBV4-1 and TRBJ2-7; 8 bases are a match to TRBD1. CDR1 and CDR2 from the germline V gene are MGHRA and YSYEKL. This CDR3 is built from 15 residues. Losses at the gene ends were 5 bases for V and 1 base for J; bases not matched to a gene: 7. The CDR3 DNA reads TGCGCCAGCAGCGCAACAGGGGGGAGGTCCTACGAGCAGTACTTC. Its protein product is CASSATGGRSYEQYF.

The chain recombines TRBV7-3 with TRBJ2-6; no definite D call. V was clipped by 4 bases and J by 2 bases, with 9 bases between them. CDR1 SGHTA and CDR2 FQGTGA come from the germline V gene. The CDR3 loop spans 15 amino acids. CDR3 sequence: CASSSPVTGANVLTF. CDR3 DNA: TGTGCCAGCAGCTCACCGGTTACTGGGGCCAACGTCCTGACTTTC.

V is TRBV29-1 and J is TRBJ2-1; 11 bases map to TRBD2. CDR1 is SQVTM, CDR2 ANQGSEA, per germline. This CDR3 spans 13 amino acids. V was pared by 7 bases and J by 5 bases, with 4 bases of the junction left unmatched. The CDR3 nucleotides are TGCAGCGGTATAGCGGGAGGGCACAATGAGCAGTTCTTC. This translates into CSGIAGGHNEQFF.

The genes are TRBV6-5 and TRBJ1-2; 7 nucleotides align to TRBD1. Germline values: CDR1 MNHEY, CDR2 SVGAGI. Trimming at V came to 4 bases and at J to 5 bases, leaving 7 bases not matched to a gene. The CDR3 totals 14 residues. The CDR3 bases are TGTGCCAGCAGTTCCGCCGACAGGGCGTATGGCTACACCTTC. Translating gives CASSSADRAYGYTF.

This sequence joins TRBV5-1 and TRBJ2-5; D may be TRBD2 (5 bases). Looked up from germline, CDR1 is SGHRS and CDR2 is YFSETQ. The CDR3 runs to 15 residues. Between the trimmed V and J ends, which lost 3 bases and 3 bases, there was a span of 15 bases. The CDR3 DNA is TGCGCCAGCAGCTCCCAGAGGGATAGGGAAGAGACCCAGTACTTC. It yields the protein CASSSQRDREETQYF.